Shown below are 14 T cell receptor beta chains from a single sample sequenced in a study of cytomegalovirus exposure and HLA in healthy donors. The study ran its PCR with 60 Vbeta and 13 Jbeta primers. Sequencing used immunoSEQ multiplex PCR; TCRdb keeps in-frame clones, though not all of them. The table includes fewer than 250,000 clones, 75% to 85% detected once. The sequencing sample was made of PBMCs. The source is a male donor in good health and CMV-seropositive.

V gene TRBV6-5 combines with J gene TRBJ1-5, with 8 bases that match TRBD1. V lost 8 bases and J lost 0; bases outside the gene matches: 0. CDR3 length: 13 amino acids. CDR1 and CDR2 (germline): MNHEY, SVGAGI. CDR3 region: CASGTGSNQPQHF. The DNA for the CDR3 is TGTGCCAGCGGGACAGGTAGCAATCAGCCCCAGCATTTT.

The chain links TRBV9 to TRBJ2-1; perhaps TRBD1 as D (6 bases). The CDR3 extends over 14 amino acids. Germline CDR1 and CDR2: SGDLS and YYNGEE. Trimming left V 4 bases short and J 5 bases short, with 13 bases between. This chain's CDR3 is CASSTATGNNEQFF. The CDR3 nucleotides read TGTGCCAGCAGCACTGCGACAGGAAACAATGAGCAGTTCTTC.

This chain joins TRBV9 and TRBJ2-7; TRBD2 is a possible D gene (5 bases). The CDR3 has 15 amino acids. The V and J ends lost 0 bases and 4 bases respectively, with 14 bases between them. Germline lookup yields CDR1 SGDLS and CDR2 YYNGEE. CDR3 nucleotides: TGTGCCAGCAGCGTAGCCGAGGGAGCCCTTTACGAGCAGTACTTC. Its translation: CASSVAEGALYEQYF.

The chain joins TRBV18 to TRBJ2-5; TRBD2 agrees at 10 bases. The DNA end is more similar to TRBJ2-7, so the J call may be wrong. The germline gives CDR1 KGHSH, CDR2 LQKENI. This CDR3 is 14 amino acids long. CDR3: CASSPRTSGYEQYF. The CDR3 bases are TGTGCCAGCTCACCAAGGACTAGCGGCTACGAGCAGTACTTC.

The rearrangement joins TRBV9 to TRBJ1-5; D gene unclear. The V end lost 3 bases, the J end lost 7 bases, and 14 bases lay between the germline ends. The CDR3 has 14 amino acids. CDR1 and CDR2 (germline): SGDLS, YYNGEE. The CDR3 here is CASSAVGEGQPQHF. The DNA of the CDR3 is TGTGCCAGCAGCGCTGTCGGGGAAGGGCAGCCCCAGCATTTT.

The chain links TRBV4-1 to TRBJ1-1; TRBD1 matches at 8 bases. This CDR3 is 15 amino acids long. CDR1 MGHRA and CDR2 YSYEKL come from the germline V gene. V shed 6 bases and J 2 bases; nucleotides not matched to a gene: 8. The CDR3 coding sequence is TGCGCCAGCAGTGTTACAGGGGGTACCAACACTGAAGCTTTCTTT. This translates into CASSVTGGTNTEAFF.

This clone has just a few counts. J is TRBJ1-2 and V is TRBV6-6; TRBD1 matches at 10 bases. Trimming at V came to 6 bases and at J to 5 bases, leaving 3 bases not matched to a gene. CDR3 size: 13 residues. The germline gives CDR1 MNHNY, CDR2 SVGAGI (reference sequence). The CDR3 DNA reads TGTGCCAGCAGAATGGGACAGGGGTATGGCTACACCTTC. Translating gives CASRMGQGYGYTF.

The gene calls are TRBV4-2 and TRBJ2-3, with 9 bases identical to TRBD2. Germline trimming cut 0 bases from V and 6 bases from J; bases unmatched to any gene: 7. The CDR3 has 16 residues. Germline V gene sequence: CDR1 LGHNA, CDR2 YNFKEQ. CDR3 region: CASSQEGGGGRDTQYF. CDR3 sequence (DNA): TGTGCCAGCAGCCAAGAGGGCGGGGGGGGCAGGGATACGCAGTATTTT.

This clone was observed a handful of times. The chain links TRBV6-5 to TRBJ2-7, with TRBD2 identical over 9 bases. The germline V gene has CDR1 MNHEY and CDR2 SVGAGI. The CDR3 has 15 residues. The trim removed 4 bases at V and 6 bases at J, leaving 10 bases unmatched. This CDR3 is CASSWAGGPSLEQYF. The CDR3 region has the DNA TGTGCCAGCAGTTGGGCGGGGGGGCCATCTCTCGAGCAGTACTTC.

The rearrangement joins TRBV10-3 to TRBJ2-7; 7 bases agree with TRBD1. Germline V CDR1 and CDR2: ENHRY, SYGVKD. The CDR3 length is 13 residues. Unmatched junction bases numbered 4, after V lost 6 bases and J lost 2 bases. The CDR3 loop is CAISRTGAYEQYF. The CDR3 bases are TGTGCCATCAGCAGGACAGGAGCCTACGAGCAGTACTTC.

The chain is built from TRBV9 and TRBJ2-3, with a possible D match to TRBD2 (5 bases). V lost 0 bases and J 2 bases, leaving 7 bases between the germline ends. The CDR3 loop spans 14 amino acids. Germline CDR1 reads SGDLS; CDR2 reads YYNGEE. The CDR3 DNA is TGTGCCAGCAGCGTAGAGACTACCACAGATACGCAGTATTTT. Its protein is CASSVETTTDTQYF.

The V call is TRBV2, the J call TRBJ1-6, with 7 bases matching TRBD1. The germline V gene has CDR1 SNHLY and CDR2 FYNNEI. The CDR3 consists of 13 residues. The V segment lost 10 bases and the J segment 7 bases; nucleotides outside the gene matches: 7. CDR3 protein: CAIKQQGNSPLHF. CDR3 bases: TGTGCCATCAAACAACAGGGGAATTCACCCCTCCACTTT.

V gene TRBV7-7 combines with J gene TRBJ2-5, with D perhaps matching TRBD2 (6 bases). V lost 5 bases and J lost 11, with 18 bases in between. The CDR3 covers 13 residues. Germline loops: CDR1 SSHAT, CDR2 FNYEAQ (reference sequence). The CDR3 here is CASSAVGGREQYF. The CDR3 DNA follows: TGTGCCAGCAGCGCAGTAGGAGGGCGAGAGCAGTACTTC.

This CDR3 reads CASRRLAGGSYNEQFF. The CDR3 DNA reads as TGTGCCAGCAGGAGACTAGCGGGAGGGTCATACAATGAGCAGTTCTTC. The gene calls are TRBV6-6 and TRBJ2-1, with TRBD2 identical over 14 bases. The germline gives CDR1 MNHNY, CDR2 SVGAGI (reference sequence). The CDR3 is made up of 16 amino acids. Losses at the gene ends were 6 bases for V and 4 bases for J; bases not matched to a gene: 5.